This T cell receptor (beta chain) appears in the sequencing data of a study of blood T cells in healthy people across ages (dated by TCRdb to the mid-2010s). Context from the whole study: Template switching captured roughly one uniquely barcoded TCR beta cDNA molecule per two T cells in model experiments. The study measured age-related changes in TCR beta repertoire diversity using deep sequencing normalized with unique cDNA molecular identifiers. To avoid experimental bias, donors of different ages were distributed randomly across sequencing lanes. Using the same blood draw, the study looked at two additional independent replicas of 1 million unique cDNA reads for two donors, one aged 18 to 29 and the other aged 80 or older. The donors were split into four age groups: young (average about 15 years), middle-aged (about 40), aged (62) and long-lived (approximately 80). On the study overall, not on this receptor specifically: There was a strong correlation between observed TCR beta diversity and the percentage of naive T cells measured by flow cytometry. Observed TCR beta diversity per million T cells fell roughly linearly with age, and a significant reduction was already apparent by age about 43. Compared with the aged group, more naive CD4+ T cells, fewer expanded clones and increased TCR diversity were shown by the long-lived group, suggesting age selection. Since profiling was done on bulk unsorted PBMCs, naive and antigen-experienced compartments could not be conclusively compared. Because donor CMV infection status was unknown, age-related changes in expanded clonotypes were potentially confounded. Total diversity estimates from one million sequenced T cells were considered lower bounds and underestimates.

In its sample, this clonotype was seen once. No cognate antigen has been identified for it. No much larger clone is present one base from it, and per-base qualities are unavailable. One read alone provides weak support. Systemically healthy Caucasian individuals from Russia, some 38 in total and aged about 6 to 90 years, were included as donors. Each donor gave about 9.2 milliliters of peripheral blood, drawn into EDTA-treated Vacutainer tubes. Ficoll-Paque density-gradient centrifugation was used to isolate PBMCs, with at least 7 million obtained per sample. Trizol reagent was used to extract total RNA from the PBMCs, yielding at least 5 micrograms per sample. The percentages of naive CD45RAhigh/CD27high T cells were determined by flow cytometry on a PBMC aliquot from every donor. The library was built by means of 5' RACE. Instrument used: Illumina HiSeq 2500. A second PCR of roughly 7 to 12 cycles was run with a J-beta primer mix and a sample-barcoded 5' primer. A unique molecular identifier was introduced onto each TCR beta cDNA molecule by a template-switch 5' adaptor carrying 12 random nucleotides. Each sample yielded at least 2.5 million CDR3-containing paired-end reads. First-strand cDNA was synthesized from all RNA with the Mint cDNA synthesis kit, primed by a TRBC-specific oligonucleotide. Following uracil-DNA glycosylase treatment, all cDNA underwent a first 18-cycle PCR with the universal primers M1SS and BC2_uni_R. Per the original workflow: For normalization, 1 million high-quality reads, each with a distinct molecular identifier, were randomly selected from each sample. Reads with shared molecular identifiers were discarded instead of being binned into consensus sequences. CDR3 identification, clonotype clustering and error correction used MiTCR with a Q25 quality threshold and the strictest error-elimination algorithm. A nonparametric unseen species model with Euler transformation was used to estimate a lower bound on total TCR beta diversity. TCRdb handled the public reads itself, with Q25 trimming in fastp and clone calling in MiXCR, and kept productive beta chains. For every CDR3 protein sequence, its rows merge into one entry that carries the most common genes and DNA. For this entry, the V and J calls and clone size follow TCRdb and not the study's own pipeline. The sample records 700,000 to 900,000 distinct CDR3 sequences, about 55% of which are singletons. The ten largest clonotypes hold about 42% of the sample.

Looking up the germline V gene yields CDR1 KGHSH and CDR2 LQKENI. The CDR3 starts with the cysteine, ends with the phenylalanine, and has 14 residues. Just CDR3 DNA is preserved here, 42 bases in frame from base 1. Ends trimmed: V by 0 bases, J by 4 bases; bases unmatched to a gene: 1. Recombination joined TRBV18 with TRBJ2-3, with TRBD1 matching 7 junction bases. This TCR was recovered from a man older than 75 in good health. The sequenced sample consisted of blood. This receptor has the CDR3 CASSPPTGPDTQYF. The sequenced DNA: TGTGCCAGCTCACCACCGACAGGGCCAGATACGCAGTATTTT.